Each of the 14 T cell receptor beta chains below was sequenced from the same sample in a study of CD8+ T cells in alopecia areata (dated by TCRdb to 2017 to 2018). This specimen's treatment or condition label, interpreted: oral pan-JAK inhibitor, 5-10 mg twice daily. The library came from the immunoSEQ multiplex PCR assay. For TCR sequencing, RNA was extracted from every sample and reverse transcribed into cDNA to serve as template. Sourced from immuneACCESS, this table was stored by TCRdb with only in-frame sequences that have V and J called. A share of the clones is absent; for the studies checked, an unresolved V gene accounts for under half, and the remainder has no known explanation. In all, the sample holds 200,000 to 250,000 clones, and around 43% of those were seen once. Roughly 2.6% of the sample rests with the top ten. The source material was CD4+ T cells sorted from blood, sampled at roughly week 36, from a patient treated with tofacitinib. Every receptor here comes from a human donor with alopecia areata.

This clone was seen more than once but under ten times. The chain links TRBV29-1 to TRBJ2-3, with a weak D call TRBD1 (5 bases). CDR1 and CDR2 from the germline V gene are SQVTM and ANQGSEA. V lost 4 bases, J lost 4 bases, and 9 bases lay in between. The CDR3 loop spans 12 amino acids. CDR3 amino acids: CSVVLQADTQYF. The CDR3 region has the DNA TGCAGCGTTGTACTACAGGCAGATACGCAGTATTTT.

This chain links TRBV2 with TRBJ2-7, with 11 bases matching TRBD2. CDR3 length: 15 residues. Germline-derived CDR1 and CDR2 are SNHLY and FYNNEI. With V trimmed by 2 bases and J by 3 bases, 3 bases remained unmatched. CDR3: CASSELAGGNYEQYF. DNA for the CDR3: TGTGCCAGCAGTGAACTAGCGGGAGGAAACTACGAGCAGTACTTC.

The J gene is TRBJ2-1, the V gene TRBV5-1; TRBD2 matches at 15 bases. The CDR3 spans 18 residues. In germline, CDR1 is SGHRS, CDR2 YFSETQ. V dropped 4 bases and J dropped 4; count of bases not matched to a gene: 9. The CDR3 bases are TGCGCCAGCAGCCCGGGACTAGCGGGAGGTCTTTTATACAATGAGCAGTTCTTC. This gives the protein CASSPGLAGGLLYNEQFF.

This clone was observed a few times. The CDR3 DNA reads as TGTGCCATTGGGTCGGACAGGGTCACCGGGGAGCTGTTTTTT. As protein: CAIGSDRVTGELFF. J is TRBJ2-2 and V is TRBV28; 8 nucleotides align to TRBD1. V gave up 10 bases and J gave up 4 bases; unmatched junction bases: 8. The CDR3 contains 14 residues. Germline V gene lookup returns CDR1 MDHEN and CDR2 SYDVKM.

This clone was counted a few times. The rearrangement joins TRBV2 to TRBJ2-1, with D uncertain. Germline V gene lookup returns CDR1 SNHLY and CDR2 FYNNEI. Trimming stripped 2 bases from V and 9 bases from J, with 14 bases between. The CDR3 runs to 14 residues. The CDR3 protein is CASSEIWSQREQFF. The CDR3 bases are TGTGCCAGCAGTGAAATCTGGTCCCAGCGTGAGCAGTTCTTC. The full variable domain, with the rest looked up from reference TRBV2 and TRBJ2-1, is EPEVTQTPSHQVTQMGQEVILRCVPISNHLYFYWYRQILGQKVEFLVSFYNNEISEKSEIFDDQFSVERPDGSNFTLKIRSTKLEDSAMYFCASSEIWSQREQFFGPGTRLTVL.

V is TRBV4-1 and J is TRBJ2-3; D gene uncertain. Germline CDR1 reads MGHRA; CDR2 reads YSYEKL. The V gene lost 1 base and the J gene lost 2 bases, with 7 bases spanning the gap. This CDR3 contains 14 residues. The CDR3 is CASSQVVVTDTQYF. The CDR3 DNA reads as TGCGCCAGCAGCCAAGTGGTTGTCACAGATACGCAGTATTTT.

The rearrangement links TRBV6-1 to TRBJ1-5; tentatively, D is TRBD1 (6 bases). The CDR3 spans 12 residues. Per germline, CDR1 MNHNS and CDR2 SASEGT. V was trimmed by 8 bases and J by 5 bases, leaving 10 bases between them. The CDR3 nucleotides are TGTGCCAGCGGGGACAAAGATCAGCCCCAGCATTTT. Protein: CASGDKDQPQHF.

This chain uses TRBV29-1 with TRBJ1-1; D ambiguous. There are 13 residues in the CDR3. V was cut by 2 bases and J by 3 bases, with 10 bases left in between. Germline V gene lookup returns CDR1 SQVTM and CDR2 ANQGSEA. The CDR3 region has the DNA TGCAGCGTTGAAAAGGGTTTCGACACTGAAGCTTTCTTT. This codes for CSVEKGFDTEAFF. The variable domain in full, completed from reference TRBV29-1 and TRBJ1-1, reads SAVISQKPSRDICQRGTSLTIQCQVDSQVTMMFWYRQQPGQSLTLIATANQGSEATYESGFVIDKFPISRPNLTFSTLTVSNMSPEDSSIYLCSVEKGFDTEAFFGQGTRLTVV.

The chain links TRBV23-1 to TRBJ2-5; D not resolved. TRBV23-1 is an ORF for which the function is uncertain. The CDR3 covers 15 residues. Trimming left V 6 bases short and J 5 bases short, with 19 bases between. The CDR3 protein is CASRTPLVKEETQYF. In DNA form, the CDR3 reads TGCGCCAGCAGGACCCCCCTTGTTAAGGAGGAGACCCAGTACTTC.

This chain links TRBV5-1 with TRBJ2-2; D possibly corresponds to TRBD2 (5 bases). CDR1 is SGHRS, CDR2 YFSETQ, per germline. This CDR3 comprises 16 residues. Trimming cost V 4 bases and J 7 bases, with 20 bases left between them. Here the CDR3 DNA reads TGCGCCAGCAGCCGGAGCGGAACCCTCGAGAGCGGGGAGCTGTTTTTT. Translating gives CASSRSGTLESGELFF.

This clone was observed a few times. V gene TRBV5-1 combines with J gene TRBJ2-7; D is ambiguous. In germline, CDR1 is SGHRS, CDR2 YFSETQ. The CDR3 length is 15 residues. V was cut by 0 bases and J by 0 bases, with 10 bases left in between. The CDR3 protein is CASSLDQVPSYEQYF. CDR3 in DNA: TGCGCCAGCAGCTTGGATCAGGTCCCCTCCTACGAGCAGTACTTC.

V and J are TRBV5-8 and TRBJ1-2, with no clear D. Trimming stripped 2 bases from V and 8 bases from J, with 10 bases between. Germline CDR1 reads SGHTS; CDR2 reads YDEGEE. The CDR3 covers 12 residues. In DNA, the CDR3 is TGTGCCAGCAGCTTATTGGTAGGCGGCTACACCTTC. Protein sequence: CASSLLVGGYTF.

In DNA form, the CDR3 reads TGTGCCAGCAGCTTAGCTGTGCGCCGCGAGGAGCAGTTCTTC. Its translation is CASSLAVRREEQFF. V usage is TRBV11-2 and J usage is TRBJ2-1; D not certain. Germline V gene sequence: CDR1 SGHAT, CDR2 FQNNGV. This CDR3 spans 14 amino acids. With 1 base removed from V and 10 bases from J, the gap between germline ends came to 14 bases.

On this clone itself: This CDR3 is also generated by other DNA sequences in the sample. The V and J genes are TRBV10-3 and TRBJ1-1; the D is unclear. Per the germline V gene, CDR1 is ENHRY and CDR2 is SYGVKD. Trimming cost V 2 bases and J 5 bases, with 3 bases left between them. The CDR3 spans 11 residues. This CDR3 reads CAISEGTEAFF. The DNA for the CDR3 is TGTGCCATCAGTGAGGGGACTGAAGCTTTCTTT.